The T cell receptor (beta chain) under discussion was sequenced for a study of T-cell reconstitution after alpha-beta-depleted transplantation in children. On this clonotype: The antigen remains undetermined. As the CDR3 is not closed by the conserved phenylalanine or tryptophan, this likely results from a read error.

Researchers prepared the TCRbeta library using unique molecular identifiers, the study reports. TCRdb re-analysed the PCR reads in MiXCR, keeping a single row per CDR3 protein. This sample has 200,000 to 250,000 distinct CDR3 sequences, with more than 20% found just once. The V and J ends lost 8 bases and 2 bases respectively, with 11 bases between them. The CDR3 is 13 residues long. Findings and limits, study-wide: Reports say that about two months after transplant, the alpha-beta T cells came out of several hundred graft clones that had expanded. Diversity of TCRbeta at day 60 was high in some patients, arising from surviving recipient T cells and thymic progenitors.

The receptor was isolated from a female patient aged 2-10 years who had a stem cell transplant for congenital amegakaryocytic thrombocytopenia, so the T cells may come from the graft donor. The chain couples TRBV12-3 or TRBV12-4 to TRBJ2-3; the D is unclear. Sequencing was performed on PBMCs, mostly from graft donor cells, taken 360 days after TCRalphabeta/CD19-depleted stem cell transplant. The CDR3 DNA reads as TGTGCCAGCGGATTAGTGAACACAGATACGCAGTATTAT. It codes for CASGLVNTDTQYY.